One and the same sample provided the 19 T cell receptor beta chains below, sequenced in a study of T cells after yellow fever vaccination. MiXCR, applied by TCRdb to the 5' RACE reads, yields one record per CDR3 protein. The profile shows 500,000 to 550,000 distinct CDR3 sequences, 20% to 25% of them singletons. Sample: PBMCs, taken 21 days after the first yellow fever vaccination. The receptor set was obtained from a man between 18 and 29 years old who received the YFV17D yellow fever vaccine.

The rearrangement links TRBV25-1 to TRBJ2-3, with D hard to call. This CDR3 is built from 13 residues. CDR1 MGHDK and CDR2 SYGVNS come from the germline V gene. The germline V and J ends were trimmed by 2 bases and 11 bases, with 14 bases remaining between them. DNA for the CDR3: TGTGCCAGCAGTGAAGGCTGGGCTAGTCTGCAGTATTTT. Translated: CASSEGWASLQYF.

This clonotype has more than one count but fewer than ten. The V gene is TRBV7-2, the J gene TRBJ2-3; D is unresolved. The germline gives CDR1 SGHTA, CDR2 FQGNSA. Trimming took 3 bases from V and 1 from J, leaving 11 bases between them. This CDR3 comprises 15 residues. The chain's CDR3 is CASSFTRIRTDTQYF. Written as DNA, the CDR3 is TGTGCCAGCAGCTTTACGCGGATCCGCACAGATACGCAGTATTTT. The variable domain in full, completed from reference TRBV7-2 and TRBJ2-3, reads GAGVSQSPSNKVTEKGKDVELRCDPISGHTALYWYRQSLGQGLEFLIYFQGNSAPDKSGLPSDRFSAERTGGSVSTLTIQRTQQEDSAVYLCASSFTRIRTDTQYFGPGTRLTVL.

This clonotype has at least ten counts. The chain uses TRBV5-1 and TRBJ2-6; 7 bases agree with TRBD1. Germline V gene sequence: CDR1 SGHRS, CDR2 YFSETQ. Germline trimming cut 7 bases from V and 2 bases from J; bases unmatched to any gene: 6. The CDR3 is made up of 15 amino acids. The CDR3, as DNA: TGCGCCAGCGCATTAGACAGGGCTGGGGCCAACGTCCTGACTTTC. Its translation is CASALDRAGANVLTF.

The CDR3 DNA is TGCGCCAGCAGCCCGGCAAGTTTCGGGAATGAGCAGTTCTTC. It codes for CASSPASFGNEQFF. The chain joins TRBV4-1 to TRBJ2-1; D gene unclear. The CDR3 is made up of 14 amino acids. Trimming removed 4 bases from V and 7 bases from J, with 14 bases in between. Germline CDR1 MGHRA, CDR2 YSYEKL.

The J gene is TRBJ2-1, the V gene TRBV4-1, with 14 nucleotides matching TRBD2. V shed 3 bases and J 6 bases; nucleotides not matched to a gene: 7. CDR3 length equals 17 residues. CDR1 MGHRA and CDR2 YSYEKL come from the germline V gene. The CDR3 spells CASSHGLAGGRVNEQFF. CDR3 bases: TGCGCCAGCAGCCATGGACTAGCGGGGGGCCGCGTCAATGAGCAGTTCTTC.

The sample holds a few counts of this clonotype. The chain uses TRBV6-2 or TRBV6-3 and TRBJ2-7, with a tentative D call TRBD2 (5 bases). Germline V lookup: CDR1 MNHEY, CDR2 SVGEGT. The germline V and J ends were trimmed by 2 bases and 8 bases, with 22 bases remaining between them. CDR3 length: 16 amino acids. The CDR3 DNA is TGTGCCAGCAGTTACCCACACGGCGCTAAGCGGCATCAGCAGTACGTC. It encodes CASSYPHGAKRHQQYV.

V and J are TRBV28 and TRBJ2-4; D assignment may be TRBD1 or TRBD2 (5 bases each). CDR1 is MDHEN and CDR2 is SYDVKM in the germline V gene. V lost 7 bases and J lost 9, with 13 bases in between. This CDR3 has 12 residues. CDR3 residues: CASMRGQGIQYF. CDR3 bases: TGTGCCAGCATGAGAGGGCAGGGCATTCAGTACTTC.

This clonotype was found once. The rearrangement links TRBV6-5 to TRBJ1-5; no reliable D call. CDR3 length: 14 amino acids. Germline assignment: CDR1 MNHEY and CDR2 SVGAGI. V lost 0 bases to trimming and J lost 5 bases, with 8 bases between them. For the CDR3, the DNA is TGTGCCAGCAGTTACTCCGGCAAGGATCAGCCCCAGCATTTT. Translation: CASSYSGKDQPQHF.

This clonotype turned up a few times. V usage is TRBV30 and J usage is TRBJ2-5, with TRBD2 identical over 9 bases. Germline trimming cut 7 bases from V and 5 bases from J; bases unmatched to any gene: 23. This CDR3 region has 18 residues. Per germline, CDR1 GTSNPN and CDR2 SVGIG (reference sequence). CDR3 DNA sequence: TGTGCCTCGAATCCCCCTAGCGGGGAGTATCTAATGGGGGAGACCCAGTACTTC. It encodes CASNPPSGEYLMGETQYF.

The chain uses TRBV5-1 and TRBJ2-5, with D possibly matching TRBD1 (6 bases). V lost 4 bases to trimming and J lost 5 bases, with 21 bases between them. CDR1 is SGHRS and CDR2 is YFSETQ in the germline V gene. There are 16 residues in the CDR3. The CDR3 DNA follows: TGCGCCAGCAGCCCGTGGCAGGGGCCGGCGCAGGAGACCCAGTACTTC. Its translation: CASSPWQGPAQETQYF.

The table lists this clonotype with a few counts. One end of the junction varies from germline; a read error may be responsible. V gene TRBV7-7 combines with J gene TRBJ2-5, with TRBD2 identical over 12 bases. Germline V gene lookup returns CDR1 SSHAT and CDR2 FNYEAQ (reference sequence). This CDR3 has 15 residues. The CDR3 protein is CASSTLAGGLETQYF. As DNA, the CDR3 is TGTGCTAGCAGCACTCTAGCGGGGGGGCTGGAGACCCAGTACTTC.

This chain joins TRBV7-2 and TRBJ2-5, with TRBD1 identical over 7 bases. Germline CDR1 reads SGHTA; CDR2 reads FQGNSA. The CDR3 contains 15 residues. Trimming at V came to 5 bases and at J to 5 bases, leaving 11 bases not matched to a gene. The CDR3 is CASSPQLFRGETQYF. DNA for the CDR3: TGTGCCAGCAGCCCCCAGCTGTTCAGGGGGGAGACCCAGTACTTC.

This clonotype was counted once. The chain joins TRBV20-1 to TRBJ2-3, with D possibly matching TRBD2 (5 bases). The CDR3 sequence is 17 residues long. Trimming shortened V by 3 bases and J by 4 bases, and 23 bases separated the two germline ends. Germline V gene data show CDR1 as DFQATT and CDR2 as SNEGSKA (reference sequence). Here the CDR3 reads CSASLLGALSGADTQYF. The CDR3 nucleotides are TGCAGTGCTAGTCTCTTGGGAGCGTTATCTGGGGCAGATACGCAGTATTTT.

The chain has TRBV7-9 and TRBJ2-7, with D maybe TRBD1 (6 bases). Germline CDR1 is SEHNR and CDR2 is FQNEAQ (reference sequence). This CDR3 has 13 amino acids. V lost 4 bases and J lost 4, with 11 bases in between. The CDR3: CASSSTGPYEQYV. Written as DNA, the CDR3 is TGTGCCAGCAGCTCGACAGGACCTTACGAGCAGTACGTC.

The CDR3 DNA sequence: TGTGCCATCAGGGGGAGCTCCTACAATGAGCAGTTCTTC. Protein product: CAIRGSSYNEQFF. The chain carries TRBV10-3 and TRBJ2-1; weak D call: TRBD2 (5 bases). The CDR3 totals 13 residues. Trimming left V 6 bases short and J 0 bases short, with 6 bases between. Germline CDR1 reads ENHRY; CDR2 reads SYGVKD.

The sample holds one count of this clonotype. The chain carries TRBV27 and TRBJ1-4; possible D gene TRBD1, 5 bases. Germline lookup yields CDR1 MNHEY and CDR2 SMNVEV (reference sequence). The CDR3 runs 14 residues. The ends were cut back, 6 bases at V and 10 bases at J, with 18 bases in the middle. Written as DNA, the CDR3 is TGTGCCAGCAGCTCCGGGACTGAGATGGGAAAACTGTTTTTT. This gives the protein CASSSGTEMGKLFF.

This clonotype was found a few times. The gene calls are TRBV24-1 and TRBJ2-7; D is tentatively TRBD1 or TRBD2 (7 bases each). Trimming removed 11 bases from V and 9 bases from J, with 16 bases in between. The germline CDR1 and CDR2 sequences are KGHDR and SFDVKD. CDR3 size: 11 residues. The DNA for the CDR3 is TGTGCCATCGTCGACAGGGAGGGGCAGTACGTC. Its protein product is CAIVDREGQYV.

The V and J genes are TRBV4-1 and TRBJ2-2, with D perhaps TRBD1 (6 bases). The CDR3 loop spans 16 amino acids. Per germline, CDR1 MGHRA and CDR2 YSYEKL. Between the trimmed V and J ends, which lost 4 bases and 4 bases, there was a span of 16 bases. CDR3 region: CASSRRQGQFTGELFF. The CDR3 DNA reads TGCGCCAGCAGCCGCAGACAAGGACAGTTCACCGGGGAGCTGTTTTTT.

This clonotype was found many times. The V and J genes are TRBV4-1 and TRBJ1-1, with D uncertain. The CDR3 covers 12 residues. The germline V gene has CDR1 MGHRA and CDR2 YSYEKL. V lost 1 base, J lost 6 bases, and 6 bases lay in between. The CDR3 sequence: CASSQGGPEAFF. CDR3 sequence (DNA): TGCGCCAGCAGCCAAGGAGGCCCTGAAGCTTTCTTT.